This TCR beta chain was sequenced for a study of OX40 agonist ivuxolimab in advanced cancers. Libraries were prepared by immunoSEQ multiplex PCR; TCRdb keeps only in-frame clonotypes and omits some of them. The sample includes roughly 34,000 clones, about 93% of them seen just once. CDR3 length equals 15 residues. The germline V and J ends were trimmed by 5 bases and 4 bases, with 17 bases remaining between them. CDR1 is LNHDA, CDR2 SQIVND, per germline (reference sequence). The rearrangement links TRBV19 to TRBJ1-2; D perhaps matches TRBD1 (5 bases). The sequencing here drew on CD4+ or CD8+ T cells sorted from blood, taken in a trial of the OX40 agonist ivuxolimab. The TCR originated in an adult with an advanced solid tumor such as melanoma, head and neck, liver or kidney cancer. CDR3 DNA: TGTGCCAGTAGTGGCCCCGCTACAGGAATCTATGGCTACACCTTC. Protein: CASSGPATGIYGYTF. The complete variable domain, with remaining parts taken from reference TRBV19 and TRBJ1-2, reads DGGITQSPKYLFRKEGQNVTLSCEQNLNHDAMYWYRQDPGQGLRLIYYSQIVNDFQKGDIAEGYSVSREKKESFPLTVTSAQKNPTAFYLCASSGPATGIYGYTFGSGTRLTVV.